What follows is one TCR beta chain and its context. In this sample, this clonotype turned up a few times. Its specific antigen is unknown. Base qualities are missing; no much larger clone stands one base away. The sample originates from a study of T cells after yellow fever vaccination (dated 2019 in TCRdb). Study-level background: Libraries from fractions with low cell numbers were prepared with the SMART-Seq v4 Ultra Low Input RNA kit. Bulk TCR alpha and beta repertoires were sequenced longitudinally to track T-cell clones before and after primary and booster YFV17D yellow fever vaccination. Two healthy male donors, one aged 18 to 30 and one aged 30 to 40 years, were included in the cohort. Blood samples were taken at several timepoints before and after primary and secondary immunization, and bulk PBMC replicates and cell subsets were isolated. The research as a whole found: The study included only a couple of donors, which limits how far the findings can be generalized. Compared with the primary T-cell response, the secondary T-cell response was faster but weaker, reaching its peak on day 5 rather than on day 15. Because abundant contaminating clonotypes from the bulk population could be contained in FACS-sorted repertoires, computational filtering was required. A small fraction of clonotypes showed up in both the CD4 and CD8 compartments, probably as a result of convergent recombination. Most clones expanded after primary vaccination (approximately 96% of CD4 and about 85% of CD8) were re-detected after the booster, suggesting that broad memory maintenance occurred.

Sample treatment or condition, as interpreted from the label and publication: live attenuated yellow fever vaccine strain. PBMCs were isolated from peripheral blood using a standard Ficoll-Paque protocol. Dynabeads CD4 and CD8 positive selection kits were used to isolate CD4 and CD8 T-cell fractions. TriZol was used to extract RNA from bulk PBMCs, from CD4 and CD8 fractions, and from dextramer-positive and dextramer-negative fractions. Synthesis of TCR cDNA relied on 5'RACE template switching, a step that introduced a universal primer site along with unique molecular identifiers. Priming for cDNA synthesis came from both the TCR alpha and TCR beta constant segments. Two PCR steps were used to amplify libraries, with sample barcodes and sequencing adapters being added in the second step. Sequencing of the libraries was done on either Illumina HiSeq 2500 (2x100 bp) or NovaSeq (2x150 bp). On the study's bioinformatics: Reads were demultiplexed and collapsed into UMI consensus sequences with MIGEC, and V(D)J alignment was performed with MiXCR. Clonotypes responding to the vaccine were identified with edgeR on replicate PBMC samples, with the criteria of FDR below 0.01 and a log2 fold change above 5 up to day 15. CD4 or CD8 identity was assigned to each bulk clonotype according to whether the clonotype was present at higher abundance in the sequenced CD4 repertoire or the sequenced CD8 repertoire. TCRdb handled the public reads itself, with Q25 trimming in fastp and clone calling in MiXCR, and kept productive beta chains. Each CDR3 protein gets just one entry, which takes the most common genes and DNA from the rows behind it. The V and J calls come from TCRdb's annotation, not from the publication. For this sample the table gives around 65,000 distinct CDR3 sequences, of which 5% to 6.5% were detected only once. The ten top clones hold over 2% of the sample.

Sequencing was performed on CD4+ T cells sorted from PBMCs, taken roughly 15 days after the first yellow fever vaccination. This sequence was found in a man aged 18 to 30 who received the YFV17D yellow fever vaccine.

The CDR3 protein sequence reads: CASSSVQEPRGTEAFF. The DNA is as follows: TGTGCCAGCAGCTCCGTTCAGGAACCCCGGGGCACTGAAGCTTTCTTT. The sequence is built from TRBV5-4 and TRBJ1-1; no D gene call is confident. At the junction V is shortened by 3 bases and J by 4 bases, with 19 bases in between. Reading from cysteine to phenylalanine, the CDR3 counts 16 amino acids. Only the CDR3 DNA is retained, 48 bases long and in frame from the first base. The germline V gene (reference sequence) provides CDR1 SGHNT and CDR2 YYREEE.